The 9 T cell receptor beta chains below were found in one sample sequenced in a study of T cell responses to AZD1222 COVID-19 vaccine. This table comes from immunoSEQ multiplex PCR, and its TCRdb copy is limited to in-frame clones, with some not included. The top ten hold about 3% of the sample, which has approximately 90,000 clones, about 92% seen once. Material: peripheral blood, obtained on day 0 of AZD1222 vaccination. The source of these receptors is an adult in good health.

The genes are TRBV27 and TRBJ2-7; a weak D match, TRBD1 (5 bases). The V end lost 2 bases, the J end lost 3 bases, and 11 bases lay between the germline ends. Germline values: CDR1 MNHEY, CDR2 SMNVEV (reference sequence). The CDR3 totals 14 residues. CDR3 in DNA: TGTGCCAGCAGTTTAAAGTCACAGGACTACGAGCAGTACTTC. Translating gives CASSLKSQDYEQYF.

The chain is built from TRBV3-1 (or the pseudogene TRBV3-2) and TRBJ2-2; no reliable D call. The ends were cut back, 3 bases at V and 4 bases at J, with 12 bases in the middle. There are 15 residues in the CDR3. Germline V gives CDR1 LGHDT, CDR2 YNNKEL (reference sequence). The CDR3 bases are TGTGCCAGCAGCCATAGGACGGAACGCACCGGGGAGCTGTTTTTT. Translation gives CASSHRTERTGELFF.

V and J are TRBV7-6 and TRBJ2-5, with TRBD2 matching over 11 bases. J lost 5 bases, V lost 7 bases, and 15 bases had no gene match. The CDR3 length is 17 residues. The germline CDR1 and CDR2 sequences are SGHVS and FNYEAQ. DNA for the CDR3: TGTGCCAGCAATAAGGGTGAGGTTGGACTAGCGGGTGAGACCCAGTACTTC. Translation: CASNKGEVGLAGETQYF.

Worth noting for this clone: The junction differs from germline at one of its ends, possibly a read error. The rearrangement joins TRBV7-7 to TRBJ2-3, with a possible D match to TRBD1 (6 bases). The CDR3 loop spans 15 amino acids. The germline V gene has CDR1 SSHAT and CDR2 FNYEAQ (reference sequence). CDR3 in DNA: TGTGCTAGCAGCACAGGGACGGAAAGCGCAGATACGCAGTATTTT. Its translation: CASSTGTESADTQYF.

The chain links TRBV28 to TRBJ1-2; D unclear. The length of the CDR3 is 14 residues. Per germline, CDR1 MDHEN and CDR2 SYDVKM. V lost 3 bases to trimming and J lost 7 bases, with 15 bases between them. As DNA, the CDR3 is TGTGCCAGCAGTTTTGATGGCGGTCTTTTTGGCTACACCTTC. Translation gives CASSFDGGLFGYTF.

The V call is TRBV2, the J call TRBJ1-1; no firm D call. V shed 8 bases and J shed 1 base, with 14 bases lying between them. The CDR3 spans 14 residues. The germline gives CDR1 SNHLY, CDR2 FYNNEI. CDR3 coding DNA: TGTGCCAGCCTCCCAGAGGGCTCGAACACTGAAGCTTTCTTT. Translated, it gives CASLPEGSNTEAFF.

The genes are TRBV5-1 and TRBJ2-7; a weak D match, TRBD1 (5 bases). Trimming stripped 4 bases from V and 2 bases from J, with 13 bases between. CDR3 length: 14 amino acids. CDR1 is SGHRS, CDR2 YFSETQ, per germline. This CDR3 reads CASSPRGHAYEQYF. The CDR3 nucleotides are TGCGCCAGCAGCCCACGCGGACACGCCTACGAGCAGTACTTC.

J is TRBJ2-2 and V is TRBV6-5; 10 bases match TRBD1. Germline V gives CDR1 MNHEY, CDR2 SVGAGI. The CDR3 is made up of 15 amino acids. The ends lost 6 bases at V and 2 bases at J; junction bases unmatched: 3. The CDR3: CASRGDRGNTGELFF. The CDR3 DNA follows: TGTGCCAGCAGGGGGGACAGGGGTAACACCGGGGAGCTGTTTTTT.

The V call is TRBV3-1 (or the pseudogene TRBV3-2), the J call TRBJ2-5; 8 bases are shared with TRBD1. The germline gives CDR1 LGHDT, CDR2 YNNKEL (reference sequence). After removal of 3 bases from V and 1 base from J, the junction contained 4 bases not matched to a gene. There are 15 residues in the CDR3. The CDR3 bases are TGTGCCAGCAGCCAGCTAGGACAGGGCCAAGAGACCCAGTACTTC. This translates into CASSQLGQGQETQYF.